These 22 T cell receptor beta chains came from one sample sequenced in a study of cytomegalovirus exposure and HLA in healthy donors. Both 60 Vbeta primers and 13 Jbeta primers went into the PCR. The repertoire was sequenced with immunoSEQ multiplex PCR; TCRdb's copy has only in-frame clones and lacks some. In the table there are 180,000 or so clones, over 65% of which are singletons. Material: PBMCs. The source of these receptors is a man aged 18 to 29 in good health and CMV-seronegative.

The chain has TRBV29-1 and TRBJ2-5; 8 bases align to TRBD2. CDR3 length: 15 amino acids. The V and J ends lost 6 bases and 4 bases, in that order; junction bases with no gene match: 13. Germline CDR1 is SQVTM and CDR2 is ANQGSEA. The CDR3 nucleotides are TGCAGCGTACTCCGGACTAGCATGCGGACAGAGACCCAGTACTTC. This translates into CSVLRTSMRTETQYF.

Comment on this clone: Mismatch with germline at one junction end may stem from a read error. Here the CDR3 reads CSVEATGTNYGYTF. CDR3 coding DNA: TGCAGCGTGGAAGCGACAGGGACCAACTATGGCTACACCTTC. The V and J genes are TRBV29-1 and TRBJ1-2, with 7 bases that match TRBD1. CDR3 length equals 14 residues. Germline CDR1 reads SQVTM; CDR2 reads ANQGSEA.

This chain joins TRBV28 and TRBJ2-3; a weak D match, TRBD2 (6 bases). The V gene's germline CDR1 is MDHEN and CDR2 SYDVKM. V lost 6 bases and J lost 1, with 17 bases in between. This CDR3 is built from 16 residues. The CDR3 DNA reads as TGTGCCAGCAGATCCCATAGCGGTCCGGGCACAGATACGCAGTATTTT. Its protein is CASRSHSGPGTDTQYF.

This chain uses TRBV5-6 with TRBJ2-7, with TRBD1 matching 7 bases. V trimming: 4 bases; J trimming: 1 base; junction bases outside the gene matches: 2. The CDR3 has 13 amino acids. Germline values: CDR1 SGHDT, CDR2 YYEEEE. CDR3 DNA sequence: TGTGCCAGCAGCCAGGGGGTTTCCTACGAGCAGTACTTC. This encodes CASSQGVSYEQYF.

The rearrangement joins TRBV2 to TRBJ2-2; maybe TRBD2 (6 bases). The germline V gene encodes CDR1 SNHLY and CDR2 FYNNEI. The V gene lost 7 bases and the J gene lost 5 bases, with 14 bases spanning the gap. The CDR3 is made up of 14 amino acids. The CDR3 DNA reads TGTGCCAGCACCGATACGGGGGAAACCGGGGAGCTGTTTTTT. As protein: CASTDTGETGELFF. The full variable domain, completed using reference TRBV2 and TRBJ2-2, is EPEVTQTPSHQVTQMGQEVILRCVPISNHLYFYWYRQILGQKVEFLVSFYNNEISEKSEIFDDQFSVERPDGSNFTLKIRSTKLEDSAMYFCASTDTGETGELFFGEGSRLTVL.

The V call is TRBV6-6, the J call TRBJ1-2, with D tentatively TRBD1 (5 bases). This CDR3 has 14 residues. Germline CDR1 MNHNY, CDR2 SVGAGI (reference sequence). Trimming left V 2 bases short and J 6 bases short, with 13 bases between. CDR3 residues: CASSYGTGQDGYTF. CDR3 nucleotide sequence: TGTGCCAGCAGTTACGGCACAGGCCAGGATGGCTACACCTTC.

This clone appeared once. The V and J genes are TRBV11-1 and TRBJ2-7, with 9 positions matching TRBD1. Germline assignment: CDR1 SGHAT and CDR2 FQDESV (reference sequence). The V segment lost 5 bases and the J segment 4 bases; nucleotides outside the gene matches: 9. There are 15 residues in the CDR3. The chain's CDR3 is CASSTRRQGGYEQYF. The CDR3 nucleotides read TGTGCCAGCAGCACCCGCCGACAGGGGGGTTACGAGCAGTACTTC. The complete variable domain, with remaining parts taken from reference TRBV11-1 and TRBJ2-7, reads EAEVAQSPRYKITEKSQAVAFWCDPISGHATLYWYRQILGQGPELLVQFQDESVVDDSQLPKDRFSAERLKGVDSTLKIQPAELGDSAMYLCASSTRRQGGYEQYFGPGTRLTVT.

The V call is TRBV6-5, the J call TRBJ2-3; 7 bases fit TRBD1. V shed 4 bases, J shed 4 bases, and the junction held 5 bases outside the gene matches. The length of the CDR3 is 14 residues. Per germline, CDR1 MNHEY and CDR2 SVGAGI. CDR3 region: CASSSPQGADTQYF. CDR3 in DNA: TGTGCCAGCAGTTCCCCCCAGGGGGCAGATACGCAGTATTTT.

The chain carries TRBV7-9 and TRBJ2-3; 15 positions agree with TRBD2. CDR3 length: 16 residues. The germline V gene encodes CDR1 SEHNR and CDR2 FQNEAQ (reference sequence). V lost 5 bases and J lost 5; bases outside the gene matches: 5. The DNA of the CDR3 is TGTGCCAGCAGCCCGCGGACTAGCGGGGGGGTAGATACGCAGTATTTT. Its translation is CASSPRTSGGVDTQYF.

V gene TRBV7-3 combines with J gene TRBJ2-3, with TRBD2 matching 9 bases. Germline CDR1 is SGHTA and CDR2 is FQGTGA. The CDR3 sequence is 16 residues long. Trimming cost V 5 bases and J 1 base; bases outside gene matches: 7. CDR3 residues: CASSRSGSSGTDTQYF. The CDR3 DNA reads TGTGCCAGCAGCCGTAGCGGGAGTTCTGGCACAGATACGCAGTATTTT.

The V call is TRBV13, the J call TRBJ1-6, with TRBD1 matching over 11 bases. Unmatched junction bases numbered 5, after V lost 3 bases and J lost 7 bases. The CDR3 length is 16 residues. From germline, CDR1 is PRHDT and CDR2 FYEKMQ (reference sequence). CDR3 DNA: TGTGCCAGCAGCTTCAATCGGGACAGGGGGAATTCACCCCTCCACTTT. It yields the protein CASSFNRDRGNSPLHF.

V and J are TRBV7-8 and TRBJ2-6; 7 nucleotides line up with TRBD2. With 5 bases clipped from V and 0 bases from J, the junction kept 7 bases outside the gene matches. The V gene's germline CDR1 is SGHVS and CDR2 FQNEAQ. The CDR3 has 17 amino acids. For the CDR3, the DNA is TGTGCCAGCAGCCTCAGACTAGCTACCTCTGGGGCCAACGTCCTGACTTTC. Protein product: CASSLRLATSGANVLTF.

This chain connects TRBV11-2 to TRBJ2-7; D not certain. Trimming removed 5 bases at V and 1 base at J, with 15 bases between. The length of the CDR3 is 15 residues. Germline-derived CDR1 and CDR2 are SGHAT and FQNNGV. CDR3 amino acids: CASSPPASGSYEQYF. The CDR3 DNA follows: TGTGCCAGCAGCCCCCCCGCGTCAGGTTCCTACGAGCAGTACTTC.

The chain uses TRBV13 and TRBJ1-4; no firm D call. V was shortened by 5 bases and J by 10 bases, with 26 bases between the two germline ends. The germline gives CDR1 PRHDT, CDR2 FYEKMQ (reference sequence). The CDR3 runs to 17 residues. Written as DNA, the CDR3 is TGTGCCAGCAGCCCGAACAACAGAAAGGGAGTTGGGGTAAAACTGTTTTTT. Translated: CASSPNNRKGVGVKLFF.

The chain uses TRBV5-1 and TRBJ1-2, with D perhaps TRBD1 (5 bases). V lost 0 bases, J lost 6 bases, and 12 bases lay in between. In germline, CDR1 is SGHRS, CDR2 YFSETQ. This CDR3 comprises 14 residues. CDR3 coding DNA: TGCGCCAGCAGCTTGGAAGGGGCAGTAGATGGCTACACCTTC. This sequence encodes CASSLEGAVDGYTF.

V is TRBV5-6 and J is TRBJ1-1, with D possibly TRBD1 on 5 matching bases. The germline V and J ends were trimmed by 0 bases and 0 bases, with 6 bases remaining between them. Germline V CDR1 and CDR2: SGHDT, YYEEEE. This CDR3 region has 14 residues. This chain's CDR3 is CASSLVGVNTEAFF. CDR3 nucleotide sequence: TGTGCCAGCAGCTTGGTAGGGGTGAACACTGAAGCTTTCTTT. The full variable domain, in which reference TRBV5-6 and TRBJ1-1 provide the parts outside the CDR3, is DAGVTQSPTHLIKTRGQQVTLRCSPKSGHDTVSWYQQALGQGPQFIFQYYEEEERQRGNFPDRFSGHQFPNYSSELNVNALLLGDSALYLCASSLVGVNTEAFFGQGTRLTVV.

The chain combines TRBV19 with TRBJ1-4, with D unresolved. CDR1 is LNHDA, CDR2 SQIVND, per germline (reference sequence). The CDR3 length is 18 residues. V dropped 4 bases and J dropped 4 bases, with 22 bases sitting between them. The CDR3 here is CASSTIKTHYFFNEKLFF. CDR3 nucleotide sequence: TGTGCCAGTAGTACGATTAAGACACATTACTTCTTTAATGAAAAACTGTTTTTT.

V and J are TRBV29-1 and TRBJ2-1, with D perhaps TRBD2 (5 bases). This CDR3 region has 16 residues. The germline CDR1 and CDR2 sequences are SQVTM and ANQGSEA. V lost 3 bases, J lost 3 bases, and 18 bases lay in between. CDR3 residues: CSVDPVRTRGYNEQFF. DNA of the CDR3: TGCAGCGTTGACCCCGTTAGAACTAGAGGCTACAATGAGCAGTTCTTC.

Written as DNA, the CDR3 is TGCGCCAGCAGCCAGACCGCGGACAGCGGAACTGAAGCTTTCTTT. It translates to CASSQTADSGTEAFF. This chain uses TRBV4-1 with TRBJ1-1; possible D gene TRBD1, 6 bases. The CDR3 is 15 residues long. CDR1 MGHRA and CDR2 YSYEKL come from the germline V gene. V was shortened by 3 bases and J by 5 bases, with 16 bases between the two germline ends.

The chain is built from TRBV18 and TRBJ2-3; possibly TRBD1 for D (6 bases). Between the trimmed V and J ends, which lost 4 bases and 3 bases, there was a span of 20 bases. This CDR3 has 17 residues. Germline CDR1 and CDR2: KGHSH and LQKENI. CDR3 protein: CASSRQEARGWTDTQYF. CDR3 bases: TGTGCCAGCTCACGACAGGAGGCGCGAGGGTGGACAGATACGCAGTATTTT.

The V call is TRBV6-1, the J call TRBJ1-5; D may be TRBD1 (5 bases). CDR3 length: 14 amino acids. The V gene's germline CDR1 is MNHNS and CDR2 SASEGT. The V end lost 7 bases, the J end lost 0 bases, and 10 bases lay between the germline ends. The DNA for the CDR3 is TGTGCCAGCACGGGGGATACTAGCAATCAGCCCCAGCATTTT. Amino acids: CASTGDTSNQPQHF.

J is TRBJ2-5 and V is TRBV2, with D possibly TRBD1 on 6 matching bases. The better agreement between TRBJ2-7 and the DNA end casts doubt on the J call. The CDR3 is 14 amino acids. Germline loops: CDR1 SNHLY, CDR2 FYNNEI. DNA of the CDR3: TGTGCCAGCAGTGGACGACAGGTGAGCTACGAGCAGTACTTC. This translates into CASSGRQVSYEQYF.